One sample yielded the 20 T cell receptor beta chains listed below, sequenced in a study of T cells in Graves' hyperthyroidism and ophthalmopathy. Researchers amplified the TCR beta CDR3 regions from RNA transcripts. The HTBI primer set drove a first-round RT-PCR of the TCR CDR3. TCRdb used MiXCR to reprocess the multiplex PCR reads, holding one entry per CDR3 protein. The table records 530,000 or so distinct CDR3 sequences, around 22% of them present only once. The sequenced sample consisted of blood. The receptors were gathered from a woman aged 30 to 39 with Graves' ophthalmopathy.

The rearrangement links TRBV6-1 to TRBJ2-2; possibly TRBD2 for D (5 bases). Per the germline V gene, CDR1 is MNHNS and CDR2 is SASEGT. The CDR3 has 14 amino acids. The V end lost 5 bases, the J end lost 6 bases, and 13 bases lay between the germline ends. The CDR3 nucleotides are TGTGCCAGCAGTAAAACTAGTATTCCCGGGGAGCTGTTTTTT. It codes for CASSKTSIPGELFF.

This chain uses TRBV25-1 with TRBJ2-5; D might be TRBD2 (5 bases). The CDR3 totals 15 residues. Germline V CDR1 and CDR2: MGHDK, SYGVNS. V was clipped by 0 bases and J by 5 bases, with 13 bases between them. As DNA, the CDR3 is TGTGCCAGCAGTGAATATCAGGTCGGGGTCGAGACCCAGTACTTC. Amino acids: CASSEYQVGVETQYF.

The genes are TRBV28 and TRBJ1-2; 8 positions match TRBD1. There are 14 residues in the CDR3. V lost 4 bases, J lost 5 bases, and 6 bases stayed unmatched. Germline values: CDR1 MDHEN, CDR2 SYDVKM. Here the CDR3 reads CASSWGQAAYGYTF. Here the CDR3 DNA reads TGTGCCAGCAGTTGGGGACAGGCGGCATATGGCTACACCTTC.

This clonotype was seen ten or more times. The J gene is TRBJ1-5, the V gene TRBV7-6, with 8 bases identical to TRBD1. CDR1 SGHVS and CDR2 FNYEAQ come from the germline V gene. V shed 1 base, J shed 6 bases, and the junction held 11 bases outside the gene matches. The CDR3 sequence is 17 residues long. Here the CDR3 reads CASSLVASGGLGQPQHF. CDR3 nucleotides: TGTGCCAGCAGCTTAGTAGCGTCAGGGGGCTTGGGTCAGCCCCAGCATTTT. Based on the CDR3 plus reference TRBV7-6 and TRBJ1-5, the full variable domain is GAGVSQSPRYKVTKRGQDVALRCDPISGHVSLYWYRQALGQGPEFLTYFNYEAQQDKSGLPNDRFSAERPEGSISTLTIQRTEQRDSAMYRCASSLVASGGLGQPQHFGDGTRLSIL.

This clonotype was seen a handful of times. A much more abundant neighbour one base away suggests this may be a read error. CDR3 DNA sequence: TGTGCCAGCAGCTTTCTAGCGAGGCCGTCTACCGAGCAGTACTTC. Translated, it gives CASSFLARPSTEQYF. The chain carries TRBV7-2 and TRBJ2-7; a possible D gene is TRBD2 (6 bases). V lost 3 bases, J lost 6 bases, and 18 bases lay in between. This CDR3 region has 15 residues. Germline CDR1 reads SGHTA; CDR2 reads FQGNSA.

The V and J genes are TRBV4-1 and TRBJ1-5, with D perhaps matching TRBD1 (5 bases). The germline V gene encodes CDR1 MGHRA and CDR2 YSYEKL. This CDR3 is 15 amino acids long. V was cut by 4 bases and J by 5 bases, with 15 bases left in between. Written as DNA, the CDR3 is TGCGCCAGCAGCCCCACATTGGTGGGGGATCAGCCCCAGCATTTT. Translating gives CASSPTLVGDQPQHF.

This clonotype was observed at least ten times. The chain has TRBV28 and TRBJ1-2; possibly TRBD1 for D (6 bases). Deletions cut 5 bases from V and 4 bases from J, with 11 bases between. Germline V gives CDR1 MDHEN, CDR2 SYDVKM. The CDR3 length is 13 residues. The CDR3 here is CASSLNRAYGYTF. In nucleotides, the CDR3 is TGTGCCAGCAGTCTTAACAGGGCCTATGGCTACACCTTC.

This clonotype appeared many times. The chain joins TRBV12-3 or TRBV12-4 to TRBJ1-2, with 7 bases aligning to TRBD1. This CDR3 is 15 amino acids long. J was trimmed by 2 bases and V by 3 bases; bases with no gene match: 6. The CDR3 reads CASSFRGTGNYGYTF. CDR3 bases: TGTGCCAGCAGTTTCAGGGGGACGGGGAACTATGGCTACACCTTC.

Only a few counts were recorded for this clonotype. This sequence joins TRBV12-3 or TRBV12-4 and TRBJ2-7, with TRBD2 identical over 12 bases. The CDR3 runs to 19 residues. The junction had 13 bases not matched to a gene; V was cut back by 4 bases and J by 0 bases. CDR3 loop: CASSSNDGTSGYSSYEQYF. The CDR3, as DNA: TGTGCCAGCAGTTCCAACGATGGGACTAGCGGGTACAGCTCCTACGAGCAGTACTTC.

The sample holds many counts of this clonotype. The chain carries TRBV20-1 and TRBJ1-2, with D perhaps TRBD1 (6 bases). Germline V gene sequence: CDR1 DFQATT, CDR2 SNEGSKA (reference sequence). Trimming pared 2 bases from V and 1 base from J, leaving 20 bases between. This CDR3 is 17 amino acids long. CDR3 DNA: TGCAGTGCTAGAACCACAGGGCTCTCCGATTATAACTATGGCTACACCTTC. This codes for CSARTTGLSDYNYGYTF.

This clonotype was counted only a few times. The chain employs TRBV3-1 and TRBJ2-5, with D perhaps TRBD2 (7 bases). Germline V gene data show CDR1 as LGHDT and CDR2 as YNNKEL (reference sequence). CDR3 length: 16 amino acids. V was shortened by 4 bases and J by 5 bases, with 20 bases between the two germline ends. The CDR3 loop reads CASSPRGGGSTETQYF. Here the CDR3 DNA reads TGTGCCAGCAGCCCTAGAGGCGGGGGCTCCACCGAGACCCAGTACTTC.

V and J are TRBV10-3 and TRBJ2-3; D not certain. This CDR3 is built from 11 residues. V lost 6 bases and J 3 bases, leaving 4 bases between the germline ends. Germline CDR1 ENHRY, CDR2 SYGVKD. The CDR3 sequence: CAIRGTDTQYF. For the CDR3, the DNA is TGTGCCATCAGGGGAACAGATACGCAGTATTTT.

The sample holds many counts of this clonotype. The chain is built from TRBV6-5 and TRBJ1-2; D gene unclear. V was cut by 0 bases and J by 0 bases, with 8 bases left in between. Germline loops: CDR1 MNHEY, CDR2 SVGAGI. This CDR3 comprises 15 residues. Here the CDR3 reads CASSYSGTTNYGYTF. CDR3 DNA sequence: TGTGCCAGCAGTTACTCGGGTACAACTAACTATGGCTACACCTTC.

Of note for this clonotype: This may be a read error, as it is one base from a much larger clone. The chain links TRBV7-8 to TRBJ2-7; weak D call: TRBD1 (5 bases). Germline CDR1 and CDR2: SGHVS and FQNEAQ. The CDR3 runs to 14 residues. The CDR3 DNA reads TGTGCCAGCAGTTTCAGGGCGGATTCCTACGAGCAGTGCTTC. This gives the protein CASSFRADSYEQCF.

The chain has TRBV19 and TRBJ1-5; D is undetermined. Deletions cut 3 bases from V and 6 bases from J, with 9 bases between. In germline, CDR1 is LNHDA, CDR2 SQIVND (reference sequence). The CDR3 totals 13 residues. CDR3 sequence: CASSIVGSQPQHF. CDR3 nucleotide sequence: TGTGCCAGTAGTATTGTCGGCAGTCAGCCCCAGCATTTT. Full variable domain (outside the CDR3, taken from reference TRBV19 and TRBJ1-5): DGGITQSPKYLFRKEGQNVTLSCEQNLNHDAMYWYRQDPGQGLRLIYYSQIVNDFQKGDIAEGYSVSREKKESFPLTVTSAQKNPTAFYLCASSIVGSQPQHFGDGTRLSIL.

This clonotype showed up many times. The V call is TRBV28, the J call TRBJ2-5, with 10 bases lining up with TRBD2. V was pared by 3 bases and J by 5 bases, with 15 bases of the junction left unmatched. The CDR3 covers 18 residues. Germline V gives CDR1 MDHEN, CDR2 SYDVKM. CDR3 nucleotide sequence: TGTGCCAGCAGTTTTAGCAGGAAGGTAGCGGGGGGAGAGGAGACCCAGTACTTC. Translation: CASSFSRKVAGGEETQYF.

This clonotype was counted at least ten times. V and J are TRBV30 and TRBJ1-5; 8 bases agree with TRBD1. Germline V gene lookup returns CDR1 GTSNPN and CDR2 SVGIG (reference sequence). V trimming: 5 bases; J trimming: 2 bases; junction bases outside the gene matches: 8. The CDR3 loop spans 15 amino acids. CDR3: CAWDPGQAGNQPQHF. CDR3 coding DNA: TGTGCCTGGGACCCGGGACAGGCCGGCAATCAGCCCCAGCATTTT.

This clonotype was picked up many times. The chain carries TRBV12-3 or TRBV12-4 and TRBJ1-5, with a possible D match to TRBD1 (5 bases). Trimming left V 4 bases short and J 5 bases short, with 15 bases between. The CDR3 has 15 residues. The CDR3 coding sequence is TGTGCCAGCAGTTCCCCGGGCCCGGGGCATCAGCCCCAGCATTTT. Translating gives CASSSPGPGHQPQHF.

This clonotype was picked up a small number of times. The chain combines TRBV19 with TRBJ2-5, with TRBD2 matching over 11 bases. The V and J ends lost 3 bases and 1 base, in that order; junction bases with no gene match: 4. From germline, CDR1 is LNHDA and CDR2 SQIVND (reference sequence). This CDR3 has 16 residues. The CDR3 loop is CASSIRLAGTQETQYF. The CDR3 DNA follows: TGTGCCAGTAGTATCCGACTAGCGGGGACCCAAGAGACCCAGTACTTC.

CDR3 DNA: TGTGCCACCAGCAGAGACAGGAATAATTCACCCCTCCACTTT. This sequence encodes CATSRDRNNSPLHF. The chain combines TRBV15 with TRBJ1-6; D gene unclear. The CDR3 sequence is 14 residues long. V was clipped by 0 bases and J by 5 bases, with 5 bases between them. The germline V gene has CDR1 LNHNV and CDR2 YYDKDF (reference sequence).